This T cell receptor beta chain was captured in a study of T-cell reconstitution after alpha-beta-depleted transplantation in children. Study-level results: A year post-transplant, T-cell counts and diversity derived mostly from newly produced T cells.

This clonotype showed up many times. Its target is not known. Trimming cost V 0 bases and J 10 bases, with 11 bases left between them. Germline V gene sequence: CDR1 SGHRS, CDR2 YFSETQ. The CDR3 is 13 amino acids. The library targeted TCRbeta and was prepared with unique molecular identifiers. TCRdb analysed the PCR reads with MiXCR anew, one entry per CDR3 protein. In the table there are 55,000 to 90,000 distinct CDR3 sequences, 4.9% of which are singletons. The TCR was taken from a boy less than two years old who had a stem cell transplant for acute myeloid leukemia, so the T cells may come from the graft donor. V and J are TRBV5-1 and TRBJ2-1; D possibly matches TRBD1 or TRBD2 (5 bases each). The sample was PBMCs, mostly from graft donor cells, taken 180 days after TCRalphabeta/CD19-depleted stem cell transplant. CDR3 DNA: TGCGCCAGCAGCTTGGGTCCGGGACGGGAGCAGTTCTTC. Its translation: CASSLGPGREQFF.